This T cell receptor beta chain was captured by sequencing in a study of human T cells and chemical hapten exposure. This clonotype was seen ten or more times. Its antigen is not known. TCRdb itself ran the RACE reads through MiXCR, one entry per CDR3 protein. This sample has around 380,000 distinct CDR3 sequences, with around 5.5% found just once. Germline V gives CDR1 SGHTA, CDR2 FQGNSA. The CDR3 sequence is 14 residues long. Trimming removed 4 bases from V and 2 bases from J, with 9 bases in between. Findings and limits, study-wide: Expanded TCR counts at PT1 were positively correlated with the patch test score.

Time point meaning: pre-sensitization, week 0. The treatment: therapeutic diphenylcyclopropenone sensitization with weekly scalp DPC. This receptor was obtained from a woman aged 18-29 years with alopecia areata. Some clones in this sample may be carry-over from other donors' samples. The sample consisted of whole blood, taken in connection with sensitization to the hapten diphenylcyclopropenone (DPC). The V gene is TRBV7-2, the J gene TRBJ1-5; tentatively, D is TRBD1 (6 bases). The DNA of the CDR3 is TGTGCCAGCAGCTCTGGACAGCGCAATCAGCCCCAGCATTTT. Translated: CASSSGQRNQPQHF.